This TCR beta chain was observed in a study of blood T cell repertoires in COVID-19. Deletions cut 3 bases from V and 0 bases from J, with 9 bases between. There are 15 residues in the CDR3. Looked up from germline, CDR1 is MNHEY and CDR2 is SMNVEV (reference sequence). Produced via immunoSEQ multiplex PCR; TCRdb's table is partial and in-frame only. The sample shows 250,000 to 350,000 clones, around 83% of them seen only once. The sample comprised peripheral blood. This sequence originates from a woman between 50 and 59 years old with acute or convalescent COVID-19. This chain links TRBV27 with TRBJ2-1; weak D call: TRBD1 (6 bases). CDR3 residues: CASSFNRVSYNEQFF. The CDR3 DNA is TGTGCCAGCAGTTTCAACAGGGTCTCCTACAATGAGCAGTTCTTC.